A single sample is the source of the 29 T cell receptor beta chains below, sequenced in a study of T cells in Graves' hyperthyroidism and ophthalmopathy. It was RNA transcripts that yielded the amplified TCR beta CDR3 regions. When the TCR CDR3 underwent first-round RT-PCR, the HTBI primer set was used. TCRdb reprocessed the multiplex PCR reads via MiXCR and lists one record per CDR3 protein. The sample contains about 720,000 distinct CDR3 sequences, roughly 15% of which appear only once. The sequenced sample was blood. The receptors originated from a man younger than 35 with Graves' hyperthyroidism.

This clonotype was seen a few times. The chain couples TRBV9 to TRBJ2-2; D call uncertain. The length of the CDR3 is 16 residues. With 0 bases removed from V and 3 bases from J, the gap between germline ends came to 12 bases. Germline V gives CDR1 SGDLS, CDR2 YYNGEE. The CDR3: CASSVATTLYTGELFF. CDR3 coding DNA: TGTGCCAGCAGCGTAGCAACCACACTTTACACCGGGGAGCTGTTTTTT.

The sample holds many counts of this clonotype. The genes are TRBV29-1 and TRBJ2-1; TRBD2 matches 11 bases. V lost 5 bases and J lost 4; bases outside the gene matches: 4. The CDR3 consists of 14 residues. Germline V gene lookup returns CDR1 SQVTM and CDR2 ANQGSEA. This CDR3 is CSVPGTSGYNEQFF. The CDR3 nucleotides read TGCAGCGTTCCTGGGACTAGCGGATACAATGAGCAGTTCTTC.

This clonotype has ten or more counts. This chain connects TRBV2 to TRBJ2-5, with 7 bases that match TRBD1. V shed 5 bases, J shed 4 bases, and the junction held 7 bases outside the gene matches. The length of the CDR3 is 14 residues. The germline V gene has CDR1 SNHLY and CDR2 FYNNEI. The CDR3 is CASSSRTGAETQYF. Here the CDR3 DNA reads TGTGCCAGCAGTAGTAGGACAGGTGCAGAGACCCAGTACTTC.

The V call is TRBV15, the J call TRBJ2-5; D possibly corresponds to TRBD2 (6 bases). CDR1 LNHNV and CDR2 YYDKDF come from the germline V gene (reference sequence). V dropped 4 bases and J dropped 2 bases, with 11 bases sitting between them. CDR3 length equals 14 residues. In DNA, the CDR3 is TGTGCCACCAGCATGGGGGACTCACAAGAGACCCAGTACTTC. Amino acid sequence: CATSMGDSQETQYF. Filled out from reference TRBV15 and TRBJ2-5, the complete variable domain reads DAMVIQNPRYQVTQFGKPVTLSCSQTLNHNVMYWYQQKSSQAPKLLFHYYDKDFNNEADTPDNFQSRRPNTSFCFLDIRSPGLGDTAMYLCATSMGDSQETQYFGPGTRLLVL.

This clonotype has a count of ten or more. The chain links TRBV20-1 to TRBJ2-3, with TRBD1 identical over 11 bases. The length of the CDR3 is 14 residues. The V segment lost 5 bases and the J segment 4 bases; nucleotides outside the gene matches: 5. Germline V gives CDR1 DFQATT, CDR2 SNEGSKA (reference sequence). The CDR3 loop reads CSAWDRGFADTQYF. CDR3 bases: TGCAGTGCTTGGGACAGGGGGTTCGCAGATACGCAGTATTTT.

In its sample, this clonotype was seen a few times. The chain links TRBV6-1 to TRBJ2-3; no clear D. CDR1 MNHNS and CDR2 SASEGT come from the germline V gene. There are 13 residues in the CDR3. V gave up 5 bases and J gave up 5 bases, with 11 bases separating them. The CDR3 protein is CASSPAYEDTQYF. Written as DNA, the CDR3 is TGTGCCAGCAGTCCCGCTTATGAAGATACGCAGTATTTT.

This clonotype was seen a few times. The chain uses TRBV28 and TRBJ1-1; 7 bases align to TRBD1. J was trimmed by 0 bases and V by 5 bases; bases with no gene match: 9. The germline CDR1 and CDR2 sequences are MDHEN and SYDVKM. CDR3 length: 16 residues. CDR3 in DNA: TGTGCCAGCAGTCCGTCCAGGGGGGGGGTGAACACTGAAGCTTTCTTT. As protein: CASSPSRGGVNTEAFF.

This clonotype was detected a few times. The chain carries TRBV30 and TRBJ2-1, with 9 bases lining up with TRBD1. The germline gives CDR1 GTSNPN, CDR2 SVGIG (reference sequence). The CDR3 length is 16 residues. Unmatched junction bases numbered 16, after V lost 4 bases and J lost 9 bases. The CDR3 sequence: CAWIPPYRGRLAEQFF. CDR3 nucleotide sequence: TGTGCCTGGATTCCACCATACAGGGGGCGCTTGGCTGAGCAGTTCTTC. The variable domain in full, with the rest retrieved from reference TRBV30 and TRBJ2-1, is SQTIHQWPATLVQPVGSPLSLECTVEGTSNPNLYWYRQAAGRGLQLLFYSVGIGQISSEVPQNLSASRPQDRQFILSSKKLLLSDSGFYLCAWIPPYRGRLAEQFFGPGTRLTVL.

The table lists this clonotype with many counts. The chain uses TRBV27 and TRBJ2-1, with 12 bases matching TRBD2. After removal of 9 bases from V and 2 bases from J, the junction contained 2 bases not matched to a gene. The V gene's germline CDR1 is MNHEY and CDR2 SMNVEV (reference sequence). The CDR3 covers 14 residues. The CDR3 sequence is CASRTSGTYNEQFF. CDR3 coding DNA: TGTGCCAGTCGGACTAGCGGGACCTACAATGAGCAGTTCTTC.

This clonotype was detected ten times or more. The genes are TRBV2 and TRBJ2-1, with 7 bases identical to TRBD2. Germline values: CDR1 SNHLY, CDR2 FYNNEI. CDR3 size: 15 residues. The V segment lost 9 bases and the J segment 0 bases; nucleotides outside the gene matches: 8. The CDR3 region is CARSSGLSSYNEQFF. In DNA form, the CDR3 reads TGTGCCAGAAGTAGCGGGCTGAGCTCCTACAATGAGCAGTTCTTC. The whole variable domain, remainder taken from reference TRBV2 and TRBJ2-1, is EPEVTQTPSHQVTQMGQEVILRCVPISNHLYFYWYRQILGQKVEFLVSFYNNEISEKSEIFDDQFSVERPDGSNFTLKIRSTKLEDSAMYFCARSSGLSSYNEQFFGPGTRLTVL.

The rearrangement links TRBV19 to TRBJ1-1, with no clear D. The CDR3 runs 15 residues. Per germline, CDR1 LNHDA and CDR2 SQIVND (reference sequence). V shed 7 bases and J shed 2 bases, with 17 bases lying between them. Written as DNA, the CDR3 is TGTGCCAGTAACCCGTCGCGGGCGAAAAACACTGAAGCTTTCTTT. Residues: CASNPSRAKNTEAFF.

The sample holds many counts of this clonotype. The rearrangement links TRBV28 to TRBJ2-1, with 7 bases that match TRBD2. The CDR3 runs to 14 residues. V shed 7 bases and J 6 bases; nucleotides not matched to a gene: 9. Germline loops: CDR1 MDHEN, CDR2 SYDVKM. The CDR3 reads CASKGGSLINEQFF. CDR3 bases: TGTGCCAGCAAGGGCGGGAGTCTCATCAATGAGCAGTTCTTC. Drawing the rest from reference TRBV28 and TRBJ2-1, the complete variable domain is DVKVTQSSRYLVKRTGEKVFLECVQDMDHENMFWYRQDPGLGLRLIYFSYDVKMKEKGDIPEGYSVSREKKERFSLILESASTNQTSMYLCASKGGSLINEQFFGPGTRLTVL.

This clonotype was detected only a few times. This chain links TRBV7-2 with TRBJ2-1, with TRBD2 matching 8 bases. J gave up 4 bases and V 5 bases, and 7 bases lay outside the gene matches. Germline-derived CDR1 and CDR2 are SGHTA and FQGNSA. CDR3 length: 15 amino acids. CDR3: CASSPRVAGYNEQFF. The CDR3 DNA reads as TGTGCCAGCAGCCCGCGAGTAGCGGGATACAATGAGCAGTTCTTC.

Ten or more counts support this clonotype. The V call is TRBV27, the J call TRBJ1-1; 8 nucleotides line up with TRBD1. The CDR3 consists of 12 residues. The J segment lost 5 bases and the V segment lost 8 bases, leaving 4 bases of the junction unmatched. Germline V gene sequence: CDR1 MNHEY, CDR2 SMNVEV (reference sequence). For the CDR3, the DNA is TGTGCCAGCGGCCGACAGGGGACTGAAGCTTTCTTT. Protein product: CASGRQGTEAFF.

CDR3 nucleotide sequence: TGCAGTGCCAACCCCCAGGCTTCCTACGAGCAGTACTTC. Encoded protein: CSANPQASYEQYF. The rearrangement joins TRBV20-1 to TRBJ2-7; D uncertain. This CDR3 contains 13 residues. V was cut by 6 bases and J by 1 base, with 13 bases left in between. CDR1 and CDR2 (germline): DFQATT, SNEGSKA (reference sequence).

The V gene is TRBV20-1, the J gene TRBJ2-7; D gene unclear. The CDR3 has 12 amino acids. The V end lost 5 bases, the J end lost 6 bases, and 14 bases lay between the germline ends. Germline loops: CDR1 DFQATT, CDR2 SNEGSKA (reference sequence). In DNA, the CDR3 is TGCAGTGCTCCCGCCCCGTACAGCGAGCAGTACTTC. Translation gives CSAPAPYSEQYF.

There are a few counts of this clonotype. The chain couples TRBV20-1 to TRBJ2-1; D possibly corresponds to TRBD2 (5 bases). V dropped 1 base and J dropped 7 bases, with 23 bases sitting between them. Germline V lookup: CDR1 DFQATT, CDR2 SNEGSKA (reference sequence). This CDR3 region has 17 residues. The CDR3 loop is CSARGFGGVGVSNEQFF. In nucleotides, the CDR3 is TGCAGTGCTAGAGGGTTCGGCGGAGTCGGGGTTTCGAATGAGCAGTTCTTC.

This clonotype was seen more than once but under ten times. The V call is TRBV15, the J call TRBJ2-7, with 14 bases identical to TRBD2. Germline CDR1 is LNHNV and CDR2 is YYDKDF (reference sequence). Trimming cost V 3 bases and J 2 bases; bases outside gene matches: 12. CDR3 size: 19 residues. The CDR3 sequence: CATSSLPTSGRAGTYEQYF. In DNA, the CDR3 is TGTGCCACCAGCAGCCTCCCGACTAGCGGGAGGGCAGGGACCTACGAGCAGTACTTC.

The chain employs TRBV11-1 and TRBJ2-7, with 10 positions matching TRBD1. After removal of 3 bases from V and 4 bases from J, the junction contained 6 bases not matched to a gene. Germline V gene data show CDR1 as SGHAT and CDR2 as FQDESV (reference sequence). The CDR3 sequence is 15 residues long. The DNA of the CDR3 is TGTGCCAGCAGCTTTCCGACAGGGGGCGTTTACGAGCAGTACTTC. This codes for CASSFPTGGVYEQYF.

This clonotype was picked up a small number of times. CDR3 amino acids: CASSLIPTDNSPLHF. CDR3 in DNA: TGTGCCAGCAGCCTAATACCGACAGATAATTCACCCCTCCACTTT. The chain recombines TRBV11-3 with TRBJ1-6, with TRBD1 as a possible D gene (5 bases). Germline V gene sequence: CDR1 SGHNT, CDR2 YENEEA. The length of the CDR3 is 15 residues. The germline V and J ends were trimmed by 5 bases and 5 bases, with 13 bases remaining between them.

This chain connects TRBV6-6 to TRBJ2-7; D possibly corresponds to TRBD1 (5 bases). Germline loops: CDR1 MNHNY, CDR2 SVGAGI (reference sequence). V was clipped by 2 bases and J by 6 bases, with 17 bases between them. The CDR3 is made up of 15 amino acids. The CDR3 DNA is TGTGCCAGCAGTTACACTCAGGGATCCCAGGGCGAGCAGTACTTC. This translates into CASSYTQGSQGEQYF.

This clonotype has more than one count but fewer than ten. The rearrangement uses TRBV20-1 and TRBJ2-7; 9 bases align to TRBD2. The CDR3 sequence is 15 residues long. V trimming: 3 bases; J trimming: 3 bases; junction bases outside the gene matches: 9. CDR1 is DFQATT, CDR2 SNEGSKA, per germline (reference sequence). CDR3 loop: CSARAFGGRDYEQYF. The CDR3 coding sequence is TGCAGTGCTAGGGCCTTTGGCGGGAGGGACTACGAGCAGTACTTC.

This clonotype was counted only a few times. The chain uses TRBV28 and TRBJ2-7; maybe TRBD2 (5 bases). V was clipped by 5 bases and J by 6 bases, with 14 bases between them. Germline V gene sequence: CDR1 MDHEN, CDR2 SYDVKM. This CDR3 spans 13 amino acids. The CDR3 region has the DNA TGTGCCAGCAGTCGGGGTCCGGCGGGCGAGCAGTACTTC. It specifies CASSRGPAGEQYF.

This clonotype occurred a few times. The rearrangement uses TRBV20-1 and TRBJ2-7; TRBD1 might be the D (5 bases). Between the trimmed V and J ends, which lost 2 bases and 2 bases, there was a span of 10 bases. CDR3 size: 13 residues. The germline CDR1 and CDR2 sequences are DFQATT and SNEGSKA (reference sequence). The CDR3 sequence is CSARFRAAYEQYF. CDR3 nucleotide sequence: TGCAGTGCTAGATTCAGGGCTGCCTACGAGCAGTACTTC.

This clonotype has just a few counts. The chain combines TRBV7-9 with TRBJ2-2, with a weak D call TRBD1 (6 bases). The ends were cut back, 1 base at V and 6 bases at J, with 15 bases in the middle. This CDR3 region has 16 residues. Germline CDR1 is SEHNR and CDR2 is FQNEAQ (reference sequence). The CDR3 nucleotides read TGTGCCAGCAGCTTAGATACAGGGAGCCCCGCCGGGGAGCTGTTTTTT. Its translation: CASSLDTGSPAGELFF.

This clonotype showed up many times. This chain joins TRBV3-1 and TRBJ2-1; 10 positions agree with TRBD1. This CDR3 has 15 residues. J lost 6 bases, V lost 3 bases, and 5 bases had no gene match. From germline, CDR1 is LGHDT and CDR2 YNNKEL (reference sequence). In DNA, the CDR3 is TGTGCCAGCAGCCAGCCGGGACAGGGGTTCAATGAGCAGTTCTTC. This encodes CASSQPGQGFNEQFF.

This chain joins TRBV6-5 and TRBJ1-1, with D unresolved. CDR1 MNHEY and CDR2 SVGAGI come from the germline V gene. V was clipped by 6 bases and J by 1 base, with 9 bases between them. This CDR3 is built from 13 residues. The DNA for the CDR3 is TGTGCCAGCAGCATACTTGAGAACACTGAAGCTTTCTTT. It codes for CASSILENTEAFF.

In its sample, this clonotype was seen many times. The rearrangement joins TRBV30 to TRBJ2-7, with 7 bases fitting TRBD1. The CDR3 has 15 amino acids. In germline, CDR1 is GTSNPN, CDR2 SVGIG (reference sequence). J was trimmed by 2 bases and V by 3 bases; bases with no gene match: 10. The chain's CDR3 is CAWRTETGLAYEQYF. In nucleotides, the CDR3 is TGTGCCTGGAGGACGGAGACAGGGTTAGCCTACGAGCAGTACTTC.

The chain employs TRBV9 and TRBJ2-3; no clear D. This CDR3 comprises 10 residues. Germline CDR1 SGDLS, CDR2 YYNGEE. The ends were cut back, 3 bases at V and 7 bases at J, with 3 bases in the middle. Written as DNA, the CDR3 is TGTGCCAGCAGCGGTAATACGCAGTATTTT. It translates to CASSGNTQYF.